Listed below are T cell receptor beta chains from one sample, sequenced in a study of blood T cells in healthy people across ages. TCRdb called the 5' RACE reads again in MiXCR, with one record for every CDR3 protein. Among fewer than 700,000 distinct CDR3 sequences listed, about 43% were seen once. The sample comprised blood. These receptors were collected from a man older than 75 in good health. The CDR3 runs from the conserved cysteine through the conserved F or W. A D gene is named only where the DNA matches it firmly. Clone size, where shown, is once, few, many, or a class for clones that have expanded.

v_gene: TRBV7-2; d_gene: -; abundance: few; j_gene: TRBJ1-5; CDR3nt: TGTGCCAGCAGCTTAGGGAGTCTTGTTGTAGATCAGCCCCAGCATTTT; CDR3aa: CASSLGSLVVDQPQHF
v_gene: TRBV18; d_gene: TRBD2; abundance: -; j_gene: TRBJ2-7; CDR3nt: TGTGCCAGCTCACCTACCCGCACCGGACTAGCGACAGAGCAGTACTTC; CDR3aa: CASSPTRTGLATEQYF
v_gene: TRBV20-1; d_gene: -; abundance: few; j_gene: TRBJ2-7; CDR3nt: TGCAGTGCTCCGAAATCACCGGGACGAGCCTACGAGCAGTACTTC; CDR3aa: CSAPKSPGRAYEQYF
v_gene: TRBV27; d_gene: -; abundance: -; j_gene: TRBJ2-7; CDR3nt: TGTGCCAGCGGACAACCGGTGGACGAGCAGTACTTC; CDR3aa: CASGQPVDEQYF
v_gene: TRBV4-2; d_gene: -; abundance: -; j_gene: TRBJ2-2; CDR3nt: TGTGCCAGCAGCATGGGAGTCGGGGAGCTGTTTTTT; CDR3aa: CASSMGVGELFF
v_gene: TRBV6-4; d_gene: -; abundance: -; j_gene: TRBJ2-3; CDR3nt: TGTGCCAGCAGTGTAGGACAGAGCACAGATACGCAGTATTTT; CDR3aa: CASSVGQSTDTQYF
v_gene: TRBV19; d_gene: -; abundance: -; j_gene: TRBJ1-1; CDR3nt: TGTGCCAGTAGTGACTTCAGGGGCCGACAAACTGAAGCTTTCTTT; CDR3aa: CASSDFRGRQTEAFF
v_gene: TRBV20-1; d_gene: TRBD1; abundance: few; j_gene: TRBJ2-7; CDR3nt: TGCAGTGCCGGAGGGACAGGGCTTTTAGACGAGCAGTACTTC; CDR3aa: CSAGGTGLLDEQYF
v_gene: TRBV6-2/TRBV6-3; d_gene: -; abundance: -; j_gene: TRBJ2-1; CDR3nt: TGTGCCAGCAGTTACTCAAGGCCTAGCGGGACAGGTGGGAATGAGCAGTTCTTC; CDR3aa: CASSYSRPSGTGGNEQFF
v_gene: TRBV5-6; d_gene: -; abundance: -; j_gene: TRBJ2-1; CDR3nt: TGTGCCAGCAGCAAGGGGGTAGAGCAGTTCTTC; CDR3aa: CASSKGVEQFF
v_gene: TRBV24-1; d_gene: -; abundance: -; j_gene: TRBJ2-7; CDR3nt: TGTGCCACCAGTGAGGGAGGGACAGGCCCCTACGAGCAGTACTTC; CDR3aa: CATSEGGTGPYEQYF
v_gene: TRBV6-6; d_gene: TRBD1; abundance: many; j_gene: TRBJ1-2; CDR3nt: TGTGCCAGCAGCCAGACAGGGTTGGGTGGCTACACCTTC; CDR3aa: CASSQTGLGGYTF
v_gene: TRBV6-1; d_gene: TRBD1; abundance: -; j_gene: TRBJ2-7; CDR3nt: TGTGCCACCCAAGGCAGGGGGCCCTACGAGCAGTACTTC; CDR3aa: CATQGRGPYEQYF
v_gene: TRBV30; d_gene: TRBD1; abundance: few; j_gene: TRBJ1-5; CDR3nt: TGTGCCTGGTCTGGGGACAGGGTTCAGCCCCAGCATTTT; CDR3aa: CAWSGDRVQPQHF
v_gene: TRBV20-1; d_gene: -; abundance: few; j_gene: TRBJ2-7; CDR3nt: TGCAGTGCTAACGTGCGGGGCACCTACGAGCAGTACTTC; CDR3aa: CSANVRGTYEQYF
v_gene: TRBV10-3; d_gene: -; abundance: -; j_gene: TRBJ2-4; CDR3nt: TGTGCCATCAGTGAGTCAGAGCTAGCCAAAAACATTCAGTACTTC; CDR3aa: CAISESELAKNIQYF
v_gene: TRBV6-2/TRBV6-3; d_gene: TRBD2; abundance: -; j_gene: TRBJ2-1; CDR3nt: TGTGCCAGCAGTTACTCCGGGACTAGCGTCACGCCTTCCTCCTACAATGAGCAGTTCTTC; CDR3aa: CASSYSGTSVTPSSYNEQFF
v_gene: TRBV4-2; d_gene: TRBD2; abundance: -; j_gene: TRBJ2-1; CDR3nt: TGTGCCAGCAGCCAAGCCCCGGGGGGGCGTATATACGAGCAGTTCTTC; CDR3aa: CASSQAPGGRIYEQFF
v_gene: TRBV7-9; d_gene: -; abundance: few; j_gene: TRBJ2-3; CDR3nt: TGTGCCAGCAGCTTTAATTCCGGGACACGAGCGGGAGATACGCAGTATTTT; CDR3aa: CASSFNSGTRAGDTQYF
v_gene: TRBV12-3/TRBV12-4; d_gene: TRBD1; abundance: few; j_gene: TRBJ2-7; CDR3nt: TGTGCCAGCAGTTTTGTGGGACAGGTTCCCTACGAGCAGTACTTC; CDR3aa: CASSFVGQVPYEQYF
v_gene: TRBV12-3/TRBV12-4; d_gene: -; abundance: few; j_gene: TRBJ1-6; CDR3nt: TGTGCCAGCAGCCCTTGGGCCAGTCGCTCCTATAATTCACCCCTCCACTTT; CDR3aa: CASSPWASRSYNSPLHF
v_gene: TRBV15; d_gene: TRBD1; abundance: -; j_gene: TRBJ2-1; CDR3nt: TGTGCCACCAGCAGAGAACAGGGGAAATACGATGAGCAGTTCTTC; CDR3aa: CATSREQGKYDEQFF
v_gene: TRBV7-2; d_gene: -; abundance: -; j_gene: TRBJ2-7; CDR3nt: TGTGCCAGCAGCCAGGACAGCGCCTACAATGAGCAGTACTTC; CDR3aa: CASSQDSAYNEQYF
v_gene: TRBV3-1; d_gene: TRBD2; abundance: -; j_gene: TRBJ2-7; CDR3nt: TGTGCCAGCAGCCAAGGGGGCGGACTAGCGGGAGACGAGCAGTACTTC; CDR3aa: CASSQGGGLAGDEQYF
v_gene: TRBV7-9; d_gene: TRBD2; abundance: few; j_gene: TRBJ2-5; CDR3nt: TGTGCCAGCAGCCCAGCTCCAGTCAGCGGGAGTATTTTGGAGACCCAGTACTTC; CDR3aa: CASSPAPVSGSILETQYF
v_gene: TRBV12-3/TRBV12-4; d_gene: -; abundance: few; j_gene: TRBJ1-1; CDR3nt: TGTGCCAGCAGTTTAGCAGGTCTAGGGACTGAAGCTTTCTTT; CDR3aa: CASSLAGLGTEAFF
v_gene: TRBV20-1; d_gene: TRBD2; abundance: -; j_gene: TRBJ2-1; CDR3nt: TGCAGTGCTGACCCATCGGGACTAGCTTACAATGAGCAGTTCTTC; CDR3aa: CSADPSGLAYNEQFF
v_gene: TRBV7-2; d_gene: -; abundance: few; j_gene: TRBJ2-2; CDR3nt: TGTGCCAGCAGCTTTCTTTCCGGGGAGCTGTTTTTT; CDR3aa: CASSFLSGELFF
v_gene: TRBV6-1; d_gene: -; abundance: once; j_gene: TRBJ1-1; CDR3nt: TGTGCCAGCAGTGAAAGTGGGTTCACTGAAGCTTTCTTT; CDR3aa: CASSESGFTEAFF
v_gene: TRBV2; d_gene: -; abundance: many; j_gene: TRBJ1-5; CDR3nt: TGTGCCAGCAGCAGGGAGGGCCCCAATCAGCCCCAGCATTTT; CDR3aa: CASSREGPNQPQHF
v_gene: TRBV2; d_gene: -; abundance: -; j_gene: TRBJ2-3; CDR3nt: TGTGCCAGCGGAATCCGAGATACGCAGTATTTT; CDR3aa: CASGIRDTQYF
v_gene: TRBV23-1; d_gene: TRBD1; abundance: many; j_gene: TRBJ2-5; CDR3nt: TGCGCCAGCAGTCCCGGGACAGTCGCAAGGACCCAGTACTTC; CDR3aa: CASSPGTVARTQYF
v_gene: TRBV20-1; d_gene: -; abundance: -; j_gene: TRBJ2-5; CDR3nt: TGCAGTGCTAGAGATGGCGGGGACCACCAAGAGACCCAGTACTTC; CDR3aa: CSARDGGDHQETQYF
v_gene: TRBV20-1; d_gene: TRBD2; abundance: few; j_gene: TRBJ2-1; CDR3nt: TGCAGTGCTATCCCCTTAGCGGGGGGCTACAATGAGCAGTTCTTC; CDR3aa: CSAIPLAGGYNEQFF
v_gene: TRBV29-1; d_gene: TRBD2; abundance: -; j_gene: TRBJ2-3; CDR3nt: TGCAGCGTCGAATTGAGACTAGCGGGGAGGGAAACGCAGTATTTT; CDR3aa: CSVELRLAGRETQYF
v_gene: TRBV11-2; d_gene: -; abundance: -; j_gene: TRBJ2-1; CDR3nt: TGTGCCAGCAGCTTAGTGGAAGGAGAGCAGTTCTTC; CDR3aa: CASSLVEGEQFF
v_gene: TRBV12-3/TRBV12-4; d_gene: TRBD2; abundance: -; j_gene: TRBJ2-4; CDR3nt: TGTGCCAGCAGTTCCCGACTAGCGGACCAACCAGCCAAAAACATTCAGTACTTC; CDR3aa: CASSSRLADQPAKNIQYF
v_gene: TRBV4-1; d_gene: TRBD1; abundance: many; j_gene: TRBJ2-3; CDR3nt: TGCGCCAGCAGCCAAGAGACAGGGACCTCAGATACGCAGTATTTT; CDR3aa: CASSQETGTSDTQYF
v_gene: TRBV7-2; d_gene: TRBD2; abundance: few; j_gene: TRBJ2-7; CDR3nt: TGTGCCAGCAGCCCCCGGACTAGCATGCACGAGCAGTACTTC; CDR3aa: CASSPRTSMHEQYF
v_gene: TRBV7-2; d_gene: TRBD1; abundance: few; j_gene: TRBJ2-5; CDR3nt: TGTGCCAGCAGCCGAGGGGGCACTAGGGAGACCCAGTACTTC; CDR3aa: CASSRGGTRETQYF
v_gene: TRBV4-3; d_gene: -; abundance: -; j_gene: TRBJ2-7; CDR3nt: TGCGCCAGCAGCCAAGATCTCCCGAGGAGCTCCTACGAGCAGTACTTC; CDR3aa: CASSQDLPRSSYEQYF
v_gene: TRBV30; d_gene: -; abundance: -; j_gene: TRBJ1-2; CDR3nt: TGTGCCTGGAGTGTACAAGGCAGAGACTATGGCTACACCTTC; CDR3aa: CAWSVQGRDYGYTF
v_gene: TRBV7-9; d_gene: -; abundance: -; j_gene: TRBJ2-7; CDR3nt: TGTGCTAGCAGCCCCAGAAACAATGAGCAGTACTTC; CDR3aa: CASSPRNNEQYF
v_gene: TRBV14; d_gene: -; abundance: few; j_gene: TRBJ1-5; CDR3nt: TGTGCCAGCAGCCAAGGTTTAGATCAGCCCCAGCATTTT; CDR3aa: CASSQGLDQPQHF
v_gene: TRBV29-1; d_gene: TRBD1; abundance: few; j_gene: TRBJ2-7; CDR3nt: TGCAGCGCCGGGACAGGCCGGAACAATGAGCAGTACTTC; CDR3aa: CSAGTGRNNEQYF
v_gene: TRBV2; d_gene: -; abundance: -; j_gene: TRBJ2-7; CDR3nt: TGTGCCAGCAGTGAATTTGGGACGTCTGGGGAGCAGTACTTC; CDR3aa: CASSEFGTSGEQYF
v_gene: TRBV11-2; d_gene: -; abundance: -; j_gene: TRBJ2-1; CDR3nt: TGTGCCAGCACCCAGTCGCGGGGAGGCTCCTACAATGAGCAGTTCTTC; CDR3aa: CASTQSRGGSYNEQFF
v_gene: TRBV2; d_gene: -; abundance: -; j_gene: TRBJ2-1; CDR3nt: TGTGCCAGCAAATCAACCGGGACCCACAATGAGCAGTTCTTC; CDR3aa: CASKSTGTHNEQFF
v_gene: TRBV4-2; d_gene: -; abundance: few; j_gene: TRBJ2-5; CDR3nt: TGTGCCAGCAACAGCCTGGGGGGATCCGGCCAAGAGACCCAGTACTTC; CDR3aa: CASNSLGGSGQETQYF
v_gene: TRBV20-1; d_gene: -; abundance: -; j_gene: TRBJ2-3; CDR3nt: TGCAGTGCTAGAGGTGGGCGGGCTAGCACAGATACGCAGTATTTT; CDR3aa: CSARGGRASTDTQYF
v_gene: TRBV6-6; d_gene: TRBD1; abundance: -; j_gene: TRBJ2-7; CDR3nt: TGTGCCAGCAGCCGCGATGGGACAGGGTTCGAGCAGTACTTC; CDR3aa: CASSRDGTGFEQYF
v_gene: TRBV28; d_gene: TRBD2; abundance: -; j_gene: TRBJ2-3; CDR3nt: TGTGCCAGCAGCCAGACTAGCGGGGGGATGACAGATACGCAGTATTTT; CDR3aa: CASSQTSGGMTDTQYF
v_gene: TRBV6-2/TRBV6-3; d_gene: TRBD1; abundance: once; j_gene: TRBJ2-7; CDR3nt: TGTGCCAGCAGTTACTCCGGGACAGGGGGCTTCGAGCAGTACTTC; CDR3aa: CASSYSGTGGFEQYF
v_gene: TRBV3-1; d_gene: TRBD1; abundance: -; j_gene: TRBJ1-6; CDR3nt: TGTGCCAGCAGCCAGGGACAGGGTCAGAATTCACCCCTCCACTTT; CDR3aa: CASSQGQGQNSPLHF
v_gene: TRBV4-1; d_gene: -; abundance: -; j_gene: TRBJ1-2; CDR3nt: TGCGCCAGCAGCCAAGCAGCTGGGGCTGGCTACACCTTC; CDR3aa: CASSQAAGAGYTF